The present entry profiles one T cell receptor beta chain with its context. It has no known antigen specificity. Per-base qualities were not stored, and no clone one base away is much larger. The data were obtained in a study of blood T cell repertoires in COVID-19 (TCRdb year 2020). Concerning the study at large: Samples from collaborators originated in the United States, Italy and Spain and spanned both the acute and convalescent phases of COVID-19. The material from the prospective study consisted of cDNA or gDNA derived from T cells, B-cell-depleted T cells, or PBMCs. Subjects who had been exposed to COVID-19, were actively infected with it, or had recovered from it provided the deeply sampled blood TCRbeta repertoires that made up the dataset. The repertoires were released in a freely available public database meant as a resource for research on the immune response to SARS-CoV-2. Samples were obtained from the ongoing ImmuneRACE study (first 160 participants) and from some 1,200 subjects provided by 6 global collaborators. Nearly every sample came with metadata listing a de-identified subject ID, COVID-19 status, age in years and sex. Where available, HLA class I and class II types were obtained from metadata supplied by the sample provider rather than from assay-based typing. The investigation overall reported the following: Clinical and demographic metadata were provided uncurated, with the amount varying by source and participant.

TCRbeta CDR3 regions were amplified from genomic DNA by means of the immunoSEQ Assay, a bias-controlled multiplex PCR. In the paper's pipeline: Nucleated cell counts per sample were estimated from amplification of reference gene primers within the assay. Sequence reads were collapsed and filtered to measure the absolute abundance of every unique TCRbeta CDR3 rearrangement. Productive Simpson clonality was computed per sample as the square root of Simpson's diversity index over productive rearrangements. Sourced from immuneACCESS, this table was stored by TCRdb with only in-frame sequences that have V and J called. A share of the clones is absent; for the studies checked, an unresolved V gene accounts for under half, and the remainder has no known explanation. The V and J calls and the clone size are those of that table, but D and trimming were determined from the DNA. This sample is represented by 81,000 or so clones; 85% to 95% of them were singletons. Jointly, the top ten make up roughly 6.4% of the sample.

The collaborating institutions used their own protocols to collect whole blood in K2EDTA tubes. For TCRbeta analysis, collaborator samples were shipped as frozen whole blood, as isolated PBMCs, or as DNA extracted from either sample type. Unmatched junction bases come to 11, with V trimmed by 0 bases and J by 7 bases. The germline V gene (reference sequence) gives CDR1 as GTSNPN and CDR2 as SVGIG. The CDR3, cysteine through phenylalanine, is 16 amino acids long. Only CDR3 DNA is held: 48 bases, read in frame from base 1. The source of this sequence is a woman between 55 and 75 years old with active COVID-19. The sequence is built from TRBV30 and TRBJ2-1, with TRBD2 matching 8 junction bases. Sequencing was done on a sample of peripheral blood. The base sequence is TGTGCCTGGAGTGTCATGGGTACGGGAGGGTGGAATGAGCAGTTCTTC. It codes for CAWSVMGTGGWNEQFF.